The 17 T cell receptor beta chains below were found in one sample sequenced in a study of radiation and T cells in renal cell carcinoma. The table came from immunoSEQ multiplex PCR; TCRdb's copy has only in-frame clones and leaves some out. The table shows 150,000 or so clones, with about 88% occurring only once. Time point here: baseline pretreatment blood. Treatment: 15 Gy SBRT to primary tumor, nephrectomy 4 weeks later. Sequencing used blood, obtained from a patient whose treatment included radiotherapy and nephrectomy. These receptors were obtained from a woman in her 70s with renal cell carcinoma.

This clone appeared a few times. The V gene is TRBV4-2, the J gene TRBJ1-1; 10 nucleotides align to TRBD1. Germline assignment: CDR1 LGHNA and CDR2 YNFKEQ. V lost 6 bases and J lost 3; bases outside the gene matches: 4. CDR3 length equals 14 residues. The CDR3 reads CASRRTGGDTEAFF. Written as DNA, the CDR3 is TGTGCCAGCAGGCGGACAGGGGGAGACACTGAAGCTTTCTTT.

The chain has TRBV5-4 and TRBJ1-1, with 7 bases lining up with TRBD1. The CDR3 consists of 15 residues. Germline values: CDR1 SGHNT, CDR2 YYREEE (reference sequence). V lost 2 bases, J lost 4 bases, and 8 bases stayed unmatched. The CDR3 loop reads CASSFDRVQGTEAFF. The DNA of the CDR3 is TGTGCCAGCAGCTTCGACAGGGTACAGGGCACTGAAGCTTTCTTT.

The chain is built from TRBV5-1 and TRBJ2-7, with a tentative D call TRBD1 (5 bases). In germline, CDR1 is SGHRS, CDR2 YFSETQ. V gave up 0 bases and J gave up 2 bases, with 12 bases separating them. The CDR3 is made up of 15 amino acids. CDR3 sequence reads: CASSLDLRQPYEQYF. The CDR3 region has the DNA TGCGCCAGCAGCTTGGATCTCAGACAGCCCTACGAGCAGTACTTC.

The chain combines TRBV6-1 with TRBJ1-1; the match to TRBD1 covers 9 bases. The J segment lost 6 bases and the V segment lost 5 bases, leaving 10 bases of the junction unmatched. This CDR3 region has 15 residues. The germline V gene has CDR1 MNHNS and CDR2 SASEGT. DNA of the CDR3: TGTGCCAGCAGTTCGTATCGACAGGGGGTCTCTGAAGCTTTCTTT. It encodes CASSSYRQGVSEAFF.

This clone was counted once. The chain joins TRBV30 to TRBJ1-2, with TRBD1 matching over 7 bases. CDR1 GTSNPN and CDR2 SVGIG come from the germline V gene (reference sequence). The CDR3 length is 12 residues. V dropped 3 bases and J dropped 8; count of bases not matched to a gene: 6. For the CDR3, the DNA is TGTGCCTGGAGCGGGACAGCCGCAGGCTACACCTTC. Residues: CAWSGTAAGYTF.

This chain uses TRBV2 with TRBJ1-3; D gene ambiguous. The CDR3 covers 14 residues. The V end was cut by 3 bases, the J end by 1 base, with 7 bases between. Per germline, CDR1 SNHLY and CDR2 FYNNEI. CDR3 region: CASSDALSGNTIYF. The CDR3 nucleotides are TGTGCCAGCAGTGATGCCTTATCTGGAAACACCATATATTTT.

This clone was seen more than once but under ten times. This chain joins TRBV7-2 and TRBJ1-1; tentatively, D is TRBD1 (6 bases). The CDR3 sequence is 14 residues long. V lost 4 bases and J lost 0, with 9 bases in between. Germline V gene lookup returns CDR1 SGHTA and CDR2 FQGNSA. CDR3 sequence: CASSSTGLNTEAFF. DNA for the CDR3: TGTGCCAGCAGCTCGACAGGATTGAACACTGAAGCTTTCTTT.

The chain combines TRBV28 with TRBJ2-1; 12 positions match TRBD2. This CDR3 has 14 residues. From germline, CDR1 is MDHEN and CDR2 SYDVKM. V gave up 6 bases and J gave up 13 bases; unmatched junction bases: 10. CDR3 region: CASRPLLAGGDQFF. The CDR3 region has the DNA TGTGCCAGCAGGCCACTGCTAGCGGGGGGGGACCAGTTCTTC.

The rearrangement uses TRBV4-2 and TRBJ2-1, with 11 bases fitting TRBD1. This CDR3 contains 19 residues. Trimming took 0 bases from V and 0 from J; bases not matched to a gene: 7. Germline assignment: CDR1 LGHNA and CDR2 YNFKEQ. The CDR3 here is CASSQEGQGASSSYNEQFF. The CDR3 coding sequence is TGTGCCAGCAGCCAAGAAGGACAGGGGGCCTCGAGCTCCTACAATGAGCAGTTCTTC.

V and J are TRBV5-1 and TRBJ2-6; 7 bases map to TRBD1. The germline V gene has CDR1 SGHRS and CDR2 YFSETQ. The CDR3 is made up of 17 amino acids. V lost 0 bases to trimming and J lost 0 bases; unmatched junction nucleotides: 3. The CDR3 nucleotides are TGCGCCAGCAGCTTGGCCCGGGACAGCTCTGGGGCCAACGTCCTGACTTTC. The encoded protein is CASSLARDSSGANVLTF. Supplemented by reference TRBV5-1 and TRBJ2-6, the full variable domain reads KAGVTQTPRYLIKTRGQQVTLSCSPISGHRSVSWYQQTPGQGLQFLFEYFSETQRNKGNFPGRFSGRQFSNSRSEMNVSTLELGDSALYLCASSLARDSSGANVLTFGAGSRLTVL.

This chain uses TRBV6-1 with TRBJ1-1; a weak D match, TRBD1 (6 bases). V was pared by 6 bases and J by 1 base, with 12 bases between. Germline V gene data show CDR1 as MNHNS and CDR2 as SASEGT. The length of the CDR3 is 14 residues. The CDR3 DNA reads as TGTGCCAGCAGACTAACAGGGCGGAACACTGAAGCTTTCTTT. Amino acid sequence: CASRLTGRNTEAFF.

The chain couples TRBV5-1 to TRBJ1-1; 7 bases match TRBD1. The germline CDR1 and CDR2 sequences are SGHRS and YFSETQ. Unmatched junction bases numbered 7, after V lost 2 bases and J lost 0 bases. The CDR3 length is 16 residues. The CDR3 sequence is CASSFPPGGLNTEAFF. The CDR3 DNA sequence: TGCGCCAGCAGCTTCCCCCCAGGGGGGTTGAACACTGAAGCTTTCTTT.

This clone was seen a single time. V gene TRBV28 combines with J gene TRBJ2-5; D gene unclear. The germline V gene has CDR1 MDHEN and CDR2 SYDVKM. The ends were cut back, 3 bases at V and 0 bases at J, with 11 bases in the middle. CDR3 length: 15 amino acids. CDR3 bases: TGTGCCAGCAGTTTCTCCCCGGAAAACCAAGAGACCCAGTACTTC. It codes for CASSFSPENQETQYF.

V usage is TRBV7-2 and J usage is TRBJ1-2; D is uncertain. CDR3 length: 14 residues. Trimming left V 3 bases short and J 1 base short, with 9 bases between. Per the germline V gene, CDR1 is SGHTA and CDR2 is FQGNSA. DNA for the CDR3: TGTGCCAGCAGCTTGAACTACCTTAACTATGGCTACACCTTC. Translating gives CASSLNYLNYGYTF.

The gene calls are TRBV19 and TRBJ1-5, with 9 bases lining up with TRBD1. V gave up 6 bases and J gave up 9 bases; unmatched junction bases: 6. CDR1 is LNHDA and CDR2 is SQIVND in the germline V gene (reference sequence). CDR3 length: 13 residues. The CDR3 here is CASRGQGERPQHF. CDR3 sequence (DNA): TGTGCCAGTAGGGGACAGGGTGAGCGGCCCCAGCATTTT.

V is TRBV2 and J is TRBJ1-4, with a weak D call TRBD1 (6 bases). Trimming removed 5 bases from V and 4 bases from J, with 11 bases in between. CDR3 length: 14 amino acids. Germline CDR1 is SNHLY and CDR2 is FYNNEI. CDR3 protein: CASSYDRYNEKLFF. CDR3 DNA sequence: TGTGCCAGCAGTTACGACAGGTATAATGAAAAACTGTTTTTT.

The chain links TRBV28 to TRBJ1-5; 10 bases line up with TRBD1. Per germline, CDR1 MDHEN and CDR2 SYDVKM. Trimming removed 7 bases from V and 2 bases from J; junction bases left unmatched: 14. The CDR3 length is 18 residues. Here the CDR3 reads CASIAGTGVAGGNQPQHF. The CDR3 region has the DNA TGTGCCAGCATCGCCGGGACAGGGGTAGCGGGGGGCAATCAGCCCCAGCATTTT. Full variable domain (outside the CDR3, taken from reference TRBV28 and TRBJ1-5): DVKVTQSSRYLVKRTGEKVFLECVQDMDHENMFWYRQDPGLGLRLIYFSYDVKMKEKGDIPEGYSVSREKKERFSLILESASTNQTSMYLCASIAGTGVAGGNQPQHFGDGTRLSIL.